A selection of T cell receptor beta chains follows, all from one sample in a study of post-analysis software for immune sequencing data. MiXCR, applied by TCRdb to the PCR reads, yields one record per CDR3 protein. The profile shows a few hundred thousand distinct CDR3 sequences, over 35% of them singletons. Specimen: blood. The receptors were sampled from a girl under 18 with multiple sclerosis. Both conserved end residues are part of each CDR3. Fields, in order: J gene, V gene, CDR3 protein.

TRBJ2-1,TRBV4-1,CASSQGRYGRAKSSYNEQFF
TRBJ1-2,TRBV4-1,CASSQVKDGTNGYTF
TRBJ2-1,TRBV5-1,CASSLVGLAGGVEQFF
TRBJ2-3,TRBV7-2,CASSRGADTQYF
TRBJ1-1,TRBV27,CASSLSEGDEAFF
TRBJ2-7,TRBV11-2,CASRLLAGGIYEQYF
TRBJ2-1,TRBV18,CASSPLGRDSEQFF
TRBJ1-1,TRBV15,CATSRDHTATEAFF
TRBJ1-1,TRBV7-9,CASSQTRGVNTEAFF
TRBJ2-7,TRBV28,CASTSSGTGDYEQYF
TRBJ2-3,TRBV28,CASSPRTSGFFTDTQYF
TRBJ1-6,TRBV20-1,CSASWGRYSTNNSPLHF
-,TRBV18,CASSPRTTETQYF
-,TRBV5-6,CASSLVKVSYEQFF
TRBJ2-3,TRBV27,CASSTRRGWTDTQYF
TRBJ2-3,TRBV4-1,CASSQDFRGLDTDTQYF
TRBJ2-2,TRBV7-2,CASSTGVPNTGELFF
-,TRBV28,CASSDGALYEQYF
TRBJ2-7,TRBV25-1,CASRQGGGYEQYF
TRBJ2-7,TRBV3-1,CASSPSLGGSYEQYF
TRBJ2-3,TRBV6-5,CASGSVGGSTDTQYF
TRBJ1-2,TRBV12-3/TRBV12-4,CASSPSRYGYTF
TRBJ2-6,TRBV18,CASSKDRGSGANVLTF
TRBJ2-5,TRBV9,CASSPGTAIEAQYF
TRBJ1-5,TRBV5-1,CASSLGGGQPQHF
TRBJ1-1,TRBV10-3,CAIRPRDSEAFF
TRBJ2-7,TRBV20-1,CSARGTSGELYEQYF
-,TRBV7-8,CASSLVAITTEQYF
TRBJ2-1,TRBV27,CASSLSLGEVQYNEQFF
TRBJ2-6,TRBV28,CASQGGYSGANVLTF
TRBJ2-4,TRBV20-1,CSARSGGSGRGNIQYF
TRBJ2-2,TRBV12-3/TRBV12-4,CASNTITGELFF